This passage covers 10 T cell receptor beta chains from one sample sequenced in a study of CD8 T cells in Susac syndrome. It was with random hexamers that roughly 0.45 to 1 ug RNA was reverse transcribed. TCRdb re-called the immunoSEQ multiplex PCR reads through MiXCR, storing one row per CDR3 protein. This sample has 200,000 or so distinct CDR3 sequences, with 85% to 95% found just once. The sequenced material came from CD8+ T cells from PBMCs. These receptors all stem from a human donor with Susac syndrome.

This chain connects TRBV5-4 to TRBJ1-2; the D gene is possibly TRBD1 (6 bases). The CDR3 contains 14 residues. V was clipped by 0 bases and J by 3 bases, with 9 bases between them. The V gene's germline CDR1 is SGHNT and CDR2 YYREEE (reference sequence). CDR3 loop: CASSLVSGDYGYTF. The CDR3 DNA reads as TGTGCCAGCAGCTTGGTTTCAGGGGACTATGGCTACACCTTC.

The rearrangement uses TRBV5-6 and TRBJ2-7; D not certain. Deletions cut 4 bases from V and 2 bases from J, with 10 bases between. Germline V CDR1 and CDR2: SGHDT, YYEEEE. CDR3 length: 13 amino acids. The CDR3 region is CASSPGRTYEQYF. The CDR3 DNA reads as TGTGCCAGCAGCCCCGGCAGAACCTACGAGCAGTACTTC.

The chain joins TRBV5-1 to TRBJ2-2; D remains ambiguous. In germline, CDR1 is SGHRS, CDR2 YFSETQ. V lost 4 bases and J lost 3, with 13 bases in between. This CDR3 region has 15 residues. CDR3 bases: TGCGCCAGCAGCCCTGGAGCCCGCGACACCGGGGAGCTGTTTTTT. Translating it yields CASSPGARDTGELFF.

In DNA, the CDR3 is TGTGCCAGCAGCTTAGTTTTTGCGAACACTGAAGCTTTCTTT. It codes for CASSLVFANTEAFF. The chain recombines TRBV7-2 with TRBJ1-1; no reliable D call. The CDR3 length is 14 residues. Germline assignment: CDR1 SGHTA and CDR2 FQGNSA. V gave up 1 base and J gave up 1 base, with 7 bases separating them.

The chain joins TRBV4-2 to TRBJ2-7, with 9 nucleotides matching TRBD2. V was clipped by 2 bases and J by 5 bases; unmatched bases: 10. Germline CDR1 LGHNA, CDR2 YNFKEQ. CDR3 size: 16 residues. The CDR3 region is CASSQSIAGAIHEQYF. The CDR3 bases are TGTGCCAGCAGCCAAAGTATAGCGGGAGCAATCCACGAGCAGTACTTC.

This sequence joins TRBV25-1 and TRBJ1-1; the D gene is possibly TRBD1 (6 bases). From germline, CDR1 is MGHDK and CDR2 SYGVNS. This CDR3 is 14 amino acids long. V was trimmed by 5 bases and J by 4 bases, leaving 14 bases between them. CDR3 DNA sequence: TGTGCCAGCAGTCAGGACAGACTCGTCACTGAAGCTTTCTTT. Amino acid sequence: CASSQDRLVTEAFF.

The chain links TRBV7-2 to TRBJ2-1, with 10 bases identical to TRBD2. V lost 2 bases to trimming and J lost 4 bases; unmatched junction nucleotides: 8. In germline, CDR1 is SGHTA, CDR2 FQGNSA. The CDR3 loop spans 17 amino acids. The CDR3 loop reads CASSLLLAGPLYNEQFF. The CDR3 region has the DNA TGTGCCAGCAGCTTATTACTAGCGGGACCTTTATACAATGAGCAGTTCTTC.

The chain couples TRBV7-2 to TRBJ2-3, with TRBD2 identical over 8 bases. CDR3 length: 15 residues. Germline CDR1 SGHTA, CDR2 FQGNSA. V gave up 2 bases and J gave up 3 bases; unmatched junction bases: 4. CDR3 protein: CASSLQAGVTDTQYF. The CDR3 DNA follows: TGTGCCAGCAGCTTACAAGCGGGGGTGACAGATACGCAGTATTTT. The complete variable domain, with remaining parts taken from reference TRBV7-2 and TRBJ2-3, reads GAGVSQSPSNKVTEKGKDVELRCDPISGHTALYWYRQSLGQGLEFLIYFQGNSAPDKSGLPSDRFSAERTGGSVSTLTIQRTQQEDSAVYLCASSLQAGVTDTQYFGPGTRLTVL.

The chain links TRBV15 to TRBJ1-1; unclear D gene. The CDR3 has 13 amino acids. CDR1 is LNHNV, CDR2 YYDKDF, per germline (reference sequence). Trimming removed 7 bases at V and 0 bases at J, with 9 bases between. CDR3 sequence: CATKERMNTEAFF. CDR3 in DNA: TGTGCCACCAAGGAGAGAATGAACACTGAAGCTTTCTTT.

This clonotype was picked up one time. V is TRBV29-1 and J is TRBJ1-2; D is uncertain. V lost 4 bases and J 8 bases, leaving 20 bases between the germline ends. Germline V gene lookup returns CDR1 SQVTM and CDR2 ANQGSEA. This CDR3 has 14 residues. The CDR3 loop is CSVVEAEGGVGYTF. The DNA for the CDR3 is TGCAGCGTTGTTGAGGCAGAGGGAGGAGTAGGCTACACCTTC.